This T cell receptor beta chain is from a study of PD-1 blockade in classical Hodgkin lymphoma. V lost 1 base and J lost 13, with 16 bases in between. Germline V gene sequence: CDR1 LNHNV, CDR2 YYDKDF (reference sequence). This CDR3 contains 13 residues. A few counts support this clone. The target antigen is unknown. The time point here: cycle 4 day 1 (C4D1), after five to seven weeks of nivolumab. Brentuximab vedotin exposure varied, and every patient relapsed after autologous stem cell transplantation. Profiled with immunoSEQ multiplex PCR; TCRdb holds only in-frame clones, not every one. The sample records about 24,000 clones, approximately 67% being singletons. Study outcomes and limitations: Whereas CD4+ TCR diversity had risen significantly by C4D1, CD8+ TCR diversity had not. Before treatment, TCR diversity in newly diagnosed patients was reportedly lower than in healthy donors. Repertoire differences lack defined causes, possibly disease activity or prior therapy.

The origin of this receptor is a human donor with classical Hodgkin lymphoma. Source: peripheral blood mononuclear cells (PBMCs), taken before the fourth cycle of nivolumab. This chain uses TRBV15 with TRBJ1-2; D is possibly TRBD1 (6 bases). CDR3 amino acids: CATSRVSGASFTF. The CDR3 region has the DNA TGTGCCACCAGCAGAGTGTCAGGGGCGAGCTTCACCTTC.